A selection of T cell receptor beta chains follows, all from one sample in a study of blood T cell repertoires in COVID-19. The method was immunoSEQ multiplex PCR; TCRdb's version includes in-frame clones alone and lacks a portion of them. This sample yields 200,000 or so clones, of which approximately 80% are seen a single time; under 11% belongs to the top ten. Sequenced sample: peripheral blood. Every receptor here comes from an elderly woman with acute or convalescent COVID-19. CDR3s include the opening cysteine and the closing phenylalanine or tryptophan. D genes are given only for firm matches. For some rows the clone size is stated as once, few or many, or as a class when expanded; others skip it.

>.|TRBJ2-5|TRBD2|TRBV5-1
TGCGCCAGCAGACGGCTAGCGGGAGATGAGACCCAGTACTTC
CASRRLAGDETQYF
>few|TRBJ2-7|.|TRBV29-1
TGCAGCGTTGAAGGAGGTGGCGGGGTGAGCTCCTACGAGCAGTACTTC
CSVEGGGGVSSYEQYF
>few|TRBJ1-3|.|TRBV3-1/TRBV3-2
TGTGCCAGCAGCCACCGACACTCTGGAAACACCATATATTTT
CASSHRHSGNTIYF
>many|TRBJ2-1|TRBD2|TRBV6-2/TRBV6-3
TGTGCCAGCAGTGTCGGAGCGGGGGGGCTCTACAATGAGCAGTTCTTC
CASSVGAGGLYNEQFF
>.|TRBJ1-2|.|TRBV5-6
TGTGCCAGCAGCTCCTATAGTCTAAACTATGGCTACACCTTC
CASSSYSLNYGYTF
>.|TRBJ1-2|TRBD1|TRBV9
TGTGCCAGCAGCGCCCTCCCCAGGGGGTCCGGCTATGGCTACACCTTC
CASSALPRGSGYGYTF
>.|TRBJ1-5|.|TRBV5-6
TGTGCCAGCAGCTTGGGTACTCTATCCGTTAATCAGCCCCAGCATTTT
CASSLGTLSVNQPQHF
>.|TRBJ1-2|.|TRBV3-1/TRBV3-2
TGTGCCAGCAGCCTCGCGAGCGGCTATGGCTACACCTTC
CASSLASGYGYTF
>.|TRBJ1-2|.|TRBV24-1
TGTGCCACGCAGGGAAAGGCTTACCCCTATGGCTACACCTTC
CATQGKAYPYGYTF
>.|TRBJ2-1|.|TRBV6-6
TGTGCCAGCGCGGGACCCTACAATGAGCAGTTCTTC
CASAGPYNEQFF
>.|TRBJ2-7|TRBD2|TRBV27
TGTGCCAGCAGTGCACTAGCGGGGGGGCTAGGCGAGCAGTACTTC
CASSALAGGLGEQYF
>.|TRBJ1-1|TRBD1|TRBV18
TGTGCCAGCTCACGTATACAGGGGGCTGAAGCTTTCTTT
CASSRIQGAEAFF
>.|TRBJ2-1|TRBD2|TRBV5-8
TGTGCCAGCAGACATCCGGGACTAGTTATATACAATGAGCAGTTCTTC
CASRHPGLVIYNEQFF
>.|TRBJ2-1|TRBD2|TRBV9
TGTGCCAGCAGCGATGGCGGGGCGGGAGATAGGAATGAGCAGTTCTTC
CASSDGGAGDRNEQFF
>once|TRBJ2-2|.|TRBV6-4
TGTGCCAGCAGTGATACAGGGAACACCGGGGAGCTGTTTTTT
CASSDTGNTGELFF